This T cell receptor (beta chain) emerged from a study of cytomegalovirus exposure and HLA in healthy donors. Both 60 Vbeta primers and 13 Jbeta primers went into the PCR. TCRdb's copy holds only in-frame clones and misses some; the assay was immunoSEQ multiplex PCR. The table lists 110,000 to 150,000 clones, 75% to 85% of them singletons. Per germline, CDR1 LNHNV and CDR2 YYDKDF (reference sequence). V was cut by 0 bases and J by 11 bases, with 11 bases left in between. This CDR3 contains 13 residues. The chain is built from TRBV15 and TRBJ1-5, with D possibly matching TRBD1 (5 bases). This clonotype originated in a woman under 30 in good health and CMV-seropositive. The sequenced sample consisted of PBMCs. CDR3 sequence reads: CATSRDRQLAQHF. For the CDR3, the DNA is TGTGCCACCAGCAGAGATCGACAGTTGGCCCAGCATTTT.